A single sample is the source of the 6 T cell receptor beta chains below, sequenced in a study of beta chain features in type 1 diabetes. No antigen is known for these receptors. Study-level points and caveats: Across all four CD4+ subsets, people with type 1 diabetes showed modestly shorter TCRB CDR3s.

As every portion of the isolated RNA was reverse transcribed, the sequencing read expressed TCRB transcripts. Measured with immunoSEQ multiplex PCR; TCRdb has only the in-frame clones, and not every one. This table has 600,000 or so clones, over 10% appearing once. The sample taken for sequencing was naive CD4+ T cells from blood. The source of these receptors is a man aged 30-40 years with type 1 diabetes.

CDR3 sequence: CASSPPGGIPYEQYF. The CDR3, as DNA: TGTGCCAGCTCACCACCGGGCGGGATCCCTTACGAGCAGTACTTC. V is TRBV18 and J is TRBJ2-7, with a weak D call TRBD2 (6 bases). Trimming left V 0 bases short and J 4 bases short, with 13 bases between. The CDR3 contains 15 residues. Germline values: CDR1 KGHSH, CDR2 LQKENI.

This clone was found a few times. This chain links TRBV4-3 with TRBJ1-2; D is possibly TRBD1 (6 bases). The CDR3 runs 17 residues. CDR1 LGHNA and CDR2 YSLEER come from the germline V gene. With 0 bases removed from V and 1 base from J, the gap between germline ends came to 15 bases. The CDR3 bases are TGCGCCAGCAGCCAAGAATATCTGGGGGCTGATAACTATGGCTACACCTTC. Translated, it gives CASSQEYLGADNYGYTF.

This clone was found a few times. The chain carries TRBV2 and TRBJ1-2; TRBD1 agrees at 9 bases. V shed 8 bases, J shed 6 bases, and the junction held 4 bases outside the gene matches. The CDR3 totals 12 residues. Germline loops: CDR1 SNHLY, CDR2 FYNNEI. CDR3 nucleotides: TGTGCCAGCGGGACAGGGAGCCATGGCTACACCTTC. Amino acids: CASGTGSHGYTF.

The chain links TRBV19 to TRBJ1-2; D ambiguous. V shed 5 bases and J shed 8 bases, with 12 bases lying between them. Germline V CDR1 and CDR2: LNHDA, SQIVND (reference sequence). The CDR3 covers 12 residues. The CDR3 coding sequence is TGTGCCAGTAGTCGAGGTGACGGAGGCTACACCTTC. It codes for CASSRGDGGYTF. The variable domain in full, with the rest retrieved from reference TRBV19 and TRBJ1-2, is DGGITQSPKYLFRKEGQNVTLSCEQNLNHDAMYWYRQDPGQGLRLIYYSQIVNDFQKGDIAEGYSVSREKKESFPLTVTSAQKNPTAFYLCASSRGDGGYTFGSGTRLTVV.

The chain has TRBV2 and TRBJ1-4; D not certain. This CDR3 has 12 residues. The V end lost 6 bases, the J end lost 5 bases, and 7 bases lay between the germline ends. Germline lookup yields CDR1 SNHLY and CDR2 FYNNEI. The CDR3 spells CASRTENEKLFF. The CDR3 coding sequence is TGTGCCAGCAGAACGGAGAATGAAAAACTGTTTTTT.

This clone was counted a few times. The chain has TRBV7-9 and TRBJ1-1, with 8 positions matching TRBD1. V lost 6 bases, J lost 4 bases, and 7 bases stayed unmatched. The germline V gene has CDR1 SEHNR and CDR2 FQNEAQ (reference sequence). CDR3 length equals 14 residues. Here the CDR3 DNA reads TGTGCCAGCAGTTCACAGGGGGTTGGCACTGAAGCTTTCTTT. It specifies CASSSQGVGTEAFF.